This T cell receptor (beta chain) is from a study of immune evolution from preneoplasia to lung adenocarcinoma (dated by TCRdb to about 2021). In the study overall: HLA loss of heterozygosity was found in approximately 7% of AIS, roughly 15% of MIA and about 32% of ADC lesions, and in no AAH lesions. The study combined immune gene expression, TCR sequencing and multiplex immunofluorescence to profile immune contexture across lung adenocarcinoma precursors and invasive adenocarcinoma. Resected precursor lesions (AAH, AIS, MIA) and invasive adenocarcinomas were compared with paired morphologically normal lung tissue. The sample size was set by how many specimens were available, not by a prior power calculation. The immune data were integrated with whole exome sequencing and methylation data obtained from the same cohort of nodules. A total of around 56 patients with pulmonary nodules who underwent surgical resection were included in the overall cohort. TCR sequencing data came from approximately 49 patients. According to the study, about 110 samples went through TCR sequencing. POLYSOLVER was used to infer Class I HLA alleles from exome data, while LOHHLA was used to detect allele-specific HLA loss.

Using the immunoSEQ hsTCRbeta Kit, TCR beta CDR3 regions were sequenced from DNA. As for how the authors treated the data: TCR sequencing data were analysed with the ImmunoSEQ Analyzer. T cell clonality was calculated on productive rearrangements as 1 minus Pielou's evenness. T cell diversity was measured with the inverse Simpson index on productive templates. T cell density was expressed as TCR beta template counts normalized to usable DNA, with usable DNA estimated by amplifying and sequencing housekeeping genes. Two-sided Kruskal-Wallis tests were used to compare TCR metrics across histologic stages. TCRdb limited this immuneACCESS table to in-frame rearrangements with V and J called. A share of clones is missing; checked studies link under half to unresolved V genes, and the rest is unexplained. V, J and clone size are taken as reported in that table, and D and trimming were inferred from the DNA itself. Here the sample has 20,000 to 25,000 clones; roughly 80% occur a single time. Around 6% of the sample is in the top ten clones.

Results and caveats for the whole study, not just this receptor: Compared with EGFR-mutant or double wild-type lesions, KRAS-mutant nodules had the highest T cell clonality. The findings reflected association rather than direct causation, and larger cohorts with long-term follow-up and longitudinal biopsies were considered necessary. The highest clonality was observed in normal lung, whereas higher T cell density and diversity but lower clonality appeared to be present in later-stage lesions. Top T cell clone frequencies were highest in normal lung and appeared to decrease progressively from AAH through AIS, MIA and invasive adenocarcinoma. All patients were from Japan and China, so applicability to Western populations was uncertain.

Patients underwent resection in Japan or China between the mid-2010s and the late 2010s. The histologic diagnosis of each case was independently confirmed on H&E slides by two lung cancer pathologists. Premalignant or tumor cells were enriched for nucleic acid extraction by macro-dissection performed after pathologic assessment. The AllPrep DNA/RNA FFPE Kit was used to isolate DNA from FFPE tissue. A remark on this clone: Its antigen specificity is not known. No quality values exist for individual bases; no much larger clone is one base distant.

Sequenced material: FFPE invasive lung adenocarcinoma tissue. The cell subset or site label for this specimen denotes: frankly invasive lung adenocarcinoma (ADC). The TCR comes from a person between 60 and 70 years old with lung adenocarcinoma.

Here the CDR3 is given as CASSNSGLAAAQETQYF. The DNA sequence is as follows: TGTGCCAGCAGCAATTCCGGGCTAGCGGCAGCCCAAGAGACCCAGTACTTC. This receptor chain uses TRBV7-9 and TRBJ2-5; 7 middle bases align to TRBD2. The germline V gene (reference sequence) specifies SEHNR as CDR1 and FQNEAQ as CDR2. Spanning cysteine to phenylalanine, the CDR3 consists of 17 amino acids. CDR3 DNA is the only sequence kept; it has 51 bases, read in frame from the first base. V loses 5 bases at its end and J loses 1 base; junction bases beyond the gene matches: 13.